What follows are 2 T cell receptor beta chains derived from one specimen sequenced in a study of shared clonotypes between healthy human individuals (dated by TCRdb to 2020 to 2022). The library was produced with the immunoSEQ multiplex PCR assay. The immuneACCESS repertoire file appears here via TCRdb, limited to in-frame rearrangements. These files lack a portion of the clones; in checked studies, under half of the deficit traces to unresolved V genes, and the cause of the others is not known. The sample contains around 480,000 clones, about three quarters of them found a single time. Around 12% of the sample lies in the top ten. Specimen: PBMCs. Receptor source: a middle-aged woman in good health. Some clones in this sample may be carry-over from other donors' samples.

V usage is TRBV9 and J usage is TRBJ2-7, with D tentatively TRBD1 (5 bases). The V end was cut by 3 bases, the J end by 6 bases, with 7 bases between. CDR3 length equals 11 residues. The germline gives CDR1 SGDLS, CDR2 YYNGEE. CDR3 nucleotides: TGTGCCAGCAGCGGTGGGGCCGAGCAGTACTTC. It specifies CASSGGAEQYF.

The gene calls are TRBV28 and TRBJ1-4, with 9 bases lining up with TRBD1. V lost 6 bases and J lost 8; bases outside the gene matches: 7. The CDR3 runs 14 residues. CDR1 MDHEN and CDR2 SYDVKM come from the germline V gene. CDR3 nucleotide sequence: TGTGCCAGCAGCCTAACAGGGGGCCAGGAAAAACTGTTTTTT. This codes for CASSLTGGQEKLFF.